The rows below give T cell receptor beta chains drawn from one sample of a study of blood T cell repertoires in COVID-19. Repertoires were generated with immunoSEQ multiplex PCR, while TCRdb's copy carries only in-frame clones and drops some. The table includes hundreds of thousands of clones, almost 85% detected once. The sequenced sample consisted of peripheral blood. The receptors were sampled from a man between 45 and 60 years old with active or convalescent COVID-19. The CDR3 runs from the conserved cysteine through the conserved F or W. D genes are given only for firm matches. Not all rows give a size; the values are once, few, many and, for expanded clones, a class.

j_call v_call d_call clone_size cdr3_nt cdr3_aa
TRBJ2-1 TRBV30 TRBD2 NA TGTGCCTGGAGACTAGCGGGAGACAATGAGCAGTTCTTC CAWRLAGDNEQFF
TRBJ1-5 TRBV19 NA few TGTGCCAGTAGTATTGGTAACAGGGCCCAGCCCCAGCATTTT CASSIGNRAQPQHF
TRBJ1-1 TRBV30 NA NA TGTGCCTGGAAACCCTCCCTAAACACTGAAGCTTTCTTT CAWKPSLNTEAFF
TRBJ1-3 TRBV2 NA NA TGTGCCAGCAAGGACTCTCCTAACTCTGGAAACACCATATATTTT CASKDSPNSGNTIYF
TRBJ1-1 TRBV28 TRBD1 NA TGTGCCAGCAGTCCAGGGGGGAATGGGCGGACTTTCTTT CASSPGGNGRTFF
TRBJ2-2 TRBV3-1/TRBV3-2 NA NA TGTGCCAGCAGCCAAGCAACACCGATTACAGAATCTTACACCGGGGAGCTGTTTTTT CASSQATPITESYTGELFF
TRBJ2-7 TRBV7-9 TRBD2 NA TGTGCCAGCAGCTTAGGAGCGGGAGCAGTCTACGAGCAGTACTTC CASSLGAGAVYEQYF
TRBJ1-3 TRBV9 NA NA TGTGCCAGCAGCCAGAGAGGATCTGGAAACACCATATATTTT CASSQRGSGNTIYF
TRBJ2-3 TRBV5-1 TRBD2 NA TGCGCCAGCAGCTTGAATGTTGGGACTAGCGGGAGGGGAGATACGCAGTATTTT CASSLNVGTSGRGDTQYF
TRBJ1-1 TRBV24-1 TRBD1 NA TGTGCCACTTCGGACAGGGCGAACACTGAAGCTTTCTTT CATSDRANTEAFF
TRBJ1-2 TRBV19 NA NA TGTGCCACCTCCCGGGGGGGGACCTATGGCTACACCTTC CATSRGGTYGYTF
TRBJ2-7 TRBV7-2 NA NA TGTGCCAGCAGCTCCATTCCAGGGACCTACGAGCAGTACTTC CASSSIPGTYEQYF
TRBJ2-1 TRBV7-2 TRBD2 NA TGTGCCAGCAGCCCAGTTGGGCTAGCGGGAGTCTCCCAACAGTTCTTC CASSPVGLAGVSQQFF
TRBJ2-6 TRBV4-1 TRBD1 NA TGCGCCAGCAGCTCATGGGTGATCGGGACAGGTCCCTCTGGGGCCAACGTCCTGACTTTC CASSSWVIGTGPSGANVLTF
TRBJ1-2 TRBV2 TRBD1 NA TGTGCCAGCGACAGGGGAGCTAACTATGGCTACACCTTC CASDRGANYGYTF
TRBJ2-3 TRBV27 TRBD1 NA TGTGCCAGCAGTTCCCCGACAGGGAATACGCAGTATTTT CASSSPTGNTQYF
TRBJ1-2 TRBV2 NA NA TGTGCCAGCAGTGCCCGGAACTTCCTCGACTCTGGCTACACCTTC CASSARNFLDSGYTF
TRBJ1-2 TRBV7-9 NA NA TGTGCCAGCAGCTTAGAGGAGGGGTATGGCTACACCTTC CASSLEEGYGYTF
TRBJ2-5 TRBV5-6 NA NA TGTGCCAGCACCCTATCGTTGGAGACCCAGTACTTC CASTLSLETQYF
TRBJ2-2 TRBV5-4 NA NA TGTGCCAGCAGCTTGGGTGAAGCGGCCCGGGGCACCGGGGAGCTGTTTTTT CASSLGEAARGTGELFF
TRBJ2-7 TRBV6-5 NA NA TGTGCCAGCAGTTACTCAGAGGGCTACGAGCAGTACTTC CASSYSEGYEQYF
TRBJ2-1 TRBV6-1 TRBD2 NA TGTGCCAGCAGTGAACTTGGAAGGCGACTAGCGCCCGATGAGCAGTTCTTC CASSELGRRLAPDEQFF
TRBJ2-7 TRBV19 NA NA TGTGCCAGTAGTCCGCGGGGCTCCAGCTCCTACGAGCAGTACTTC CASSPRGSSSYEQYF
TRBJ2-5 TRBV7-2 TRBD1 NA TGTGCCAGCAGCTGGACAGGGATCTCCCAAGAGACCCAGTACTTC CASSWTGISQETQYF
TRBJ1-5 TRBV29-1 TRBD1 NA TGCAGCGTTGAAAGGGTAAGGGACTCAGGGGGTACGCTGTATGATCAGCCCCAGCATTTT CSVERVRDSGGTLYDQPQHF
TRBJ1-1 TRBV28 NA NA TGTGCCAGCAGGTTGGCAGTCACTGAAGCTTTCTTT CASRLAVTEAFF
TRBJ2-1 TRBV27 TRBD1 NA TGTGCCAGCACCCTCAAGACAGGGGGCGGTGAGCAGTTCTTC CASTLKTGGGEQFF
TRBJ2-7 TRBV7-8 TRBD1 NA TGTGCCAGCAGCTTAGGACAGGGGATTGCCTACGAGCAGTACTTC CASSLGQGIAYEQYF
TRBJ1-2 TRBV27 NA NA TGTGCCAGCAGTCCCCGGCCTCGACTCCGGGGTGGCTACACCTTC CASSPRPRLRGGYTF
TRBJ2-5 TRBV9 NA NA TGTGCCAGCAGCGTAGACGAGGGCCGGGAGACCCAGTACTTC CASSVDEGRETQYF
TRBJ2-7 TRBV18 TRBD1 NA TGTGCCAGCTCAAGAGACAGGGTCGGCGAGCAGTACTTC CASSRDRVGEQYF
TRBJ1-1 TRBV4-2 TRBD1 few TGTGCCAGCAGCCAAGTTCAGGGGGACACTGAAGCTTTCTTT CASSQVQGDTEAFF
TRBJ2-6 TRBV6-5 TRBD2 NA TGTGCCAGGGGGGGGACTGGGGCCAACGTCCTGACTTTC CARGGTGANVLTF
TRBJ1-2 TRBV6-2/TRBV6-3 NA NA TGTGCCAGCAGTTACACGGCTGGGGGGGAGAACTATGGCTACACCTTC CASSYTAGGENYGYTF
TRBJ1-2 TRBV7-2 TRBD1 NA TGTGCCAGCAGCTTAGAATCCAGGGGGCTCCTTAGCGGCTACACCTTC CASSLESRGLLSGYTF
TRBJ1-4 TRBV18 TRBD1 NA TGTGCCAGCTCACCAACCCGGGGACAGGGCTATGAAAAACTGTTTTTT CASSPTRGQGYEKLFF
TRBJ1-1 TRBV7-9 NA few TGTGCCAGCAGCCAGGACATCACTGAAGCTTTCTTT CASSQDITEAFF
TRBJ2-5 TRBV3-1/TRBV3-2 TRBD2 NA TGTGCCAGCAGCCAAGGACTAGCGGGAGGGCGGGAGACCCAGTACTTC CASSQGLAGGRETQYF
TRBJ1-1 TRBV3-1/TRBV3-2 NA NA TGTGCCAGCAGCCCGGGACACATGAACACTGAAGCTTTCTTT CASSPGHMNTEAFF
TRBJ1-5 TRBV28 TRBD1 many TGTGCCAGCAGATTGGGAACAGGGGGAGGTCAGCCCCAGCATTTT CASRLGTGGGQPQHF
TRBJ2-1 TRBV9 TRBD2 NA TGTGCCAGCAGCCCCCAGGCGGGAGCAGGGTCCTACAATGAGCAGTTCTTC CASSPQAGAGSYNEQFF
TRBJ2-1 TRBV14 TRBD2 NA TGTGCCAGCAGCCAAGGACTTCCGGGGGGAAATGAGCAGTTCTTC CASSQGLPGGNEQFF
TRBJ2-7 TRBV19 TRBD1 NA TGTGCCAGTAGCTCAACAGGGGCGGACTACGAGCAGTACTTC CASSSTGADYEQYF
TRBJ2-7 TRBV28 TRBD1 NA TGTGCCAGCACTCCCGGCGGGACAGGGGGCACCTACGAGCAGTACTTC CASTPGGTGGTYEQYF
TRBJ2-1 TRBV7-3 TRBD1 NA TGTGCCAGCAGCTCAAAAGGGGGCCATAGGAGCTCCTACAATGAGCAGTTCTTC CASSSKGGHRSSYNEQFF
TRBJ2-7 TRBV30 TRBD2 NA TGTGCCTGGAGTCGACTAGCGGGGGCCTACGAGCAGTACTTC CAWSRLAGAYEQYF
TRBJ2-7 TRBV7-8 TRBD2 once TGTGCCAGCAGCTTAGGGACTAGCGAGTACGAGCAGTACTTC CASSLGTSEYEQYF
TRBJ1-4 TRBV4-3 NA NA TGCGCCAGCAGCCGAGAGGGGACAACAACTAATGAAAAACTGTTTTTT CASSREGTTTNEKLFF
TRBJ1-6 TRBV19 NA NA TGTGCCAGTAGTATCCAGGGAAACTCACCCCTCCACTTT CASSIQGNSPLHF
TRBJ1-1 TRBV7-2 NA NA TGTGCCAGCAGACCCCCCAGGGTCATGAACACTGAAGCTTTCTTT CASRPPRVMNTEAFF
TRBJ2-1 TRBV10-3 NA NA TGTGCCATCAGTGAGTCTCGGGGTACAGGGACTGAGCAGTTCTTC CAISESRGTGTEQFF
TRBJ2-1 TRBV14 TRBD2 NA TGTGCCAGCAGTAGCGGGACTAGCGGGAGTTTAGCCTACAATGAGCAGTTCTTC CASSSGTSGSLAYNEQFF
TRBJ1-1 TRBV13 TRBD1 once TGTGCCAGCAGCTTCTGGACAGGGGGCGATAATGGTGATACTGAAGCTTTCTTT CASSFWTGGDNGDTEAFF
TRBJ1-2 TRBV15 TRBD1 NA TGTGCCACCAGCAGAGATAGGGGGACAGAATTATACACCTTC CATSRDRGTELYTF
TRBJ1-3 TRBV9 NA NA TGTGCCAGCAGCGTAGGGGTCGGGAACACCATATATTTT CASSVGVGNTIYF